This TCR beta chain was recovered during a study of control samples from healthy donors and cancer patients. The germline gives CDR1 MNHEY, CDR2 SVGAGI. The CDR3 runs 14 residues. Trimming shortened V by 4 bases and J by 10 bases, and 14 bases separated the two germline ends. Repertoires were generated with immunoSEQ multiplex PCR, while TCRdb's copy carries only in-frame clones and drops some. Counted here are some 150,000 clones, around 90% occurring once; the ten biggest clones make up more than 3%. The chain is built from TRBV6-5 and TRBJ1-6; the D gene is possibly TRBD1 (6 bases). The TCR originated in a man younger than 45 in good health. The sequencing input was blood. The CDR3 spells CASSSRGKRSPLHF. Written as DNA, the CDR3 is TGTGCCAGCAGTTCTAGGGGGAAGCGGTCACCCCTCCACTTT.